This T cell receptor (beta chain) emerged from a study of PD-L1 blockade in urothelial cancer. At the level of the study: Investigators checked blood 3 weeks (second dose) and 6 weeks after treatment start.

With 0 bases clipped from V and 5 bases from J, the junction kept 17 bases outside the gene matches. The CDR3 is made up of 19 amino acids. Looked up from germline, CDR1 is LGHNA and CDR2 is YSLEER. Sequencing used immunoSEQ multiplex PCR; TCRdb keeps in-frame clones, though not all of them. The repertoire consists of tens of thousands of clones, with 82% occurring once and the leading ten covering over 7.5%. The sequence was obtained from a man in his 70s with urothelial cancer. The gene calls are TRBV4-3 and TRBJ1-2; 8 bases are a match to TRBD1. Source: PBMCs, taken around atezolizumab (anti-PD-L1) treatment. CDR3 bases: TGCGCCAGCAGCCAAGATCGAGACAGGGGCCCTTTCCTTGGATATGGCTACACCTTC. Translation gives CASSQDRDRGPFLGYGYTF.